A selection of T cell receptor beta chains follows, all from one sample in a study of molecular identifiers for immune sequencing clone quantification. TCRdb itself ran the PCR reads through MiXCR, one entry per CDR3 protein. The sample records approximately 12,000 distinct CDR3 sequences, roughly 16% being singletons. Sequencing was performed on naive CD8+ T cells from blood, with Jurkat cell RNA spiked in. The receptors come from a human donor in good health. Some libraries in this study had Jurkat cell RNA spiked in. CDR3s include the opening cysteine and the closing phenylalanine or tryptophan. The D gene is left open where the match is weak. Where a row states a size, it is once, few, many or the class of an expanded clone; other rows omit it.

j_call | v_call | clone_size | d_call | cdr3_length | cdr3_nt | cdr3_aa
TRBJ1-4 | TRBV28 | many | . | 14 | TGTGCCAGCAGGGGGCCGAGGACTAATGAAAAACTGTTTTTT | CASRGPRTNEKLFF
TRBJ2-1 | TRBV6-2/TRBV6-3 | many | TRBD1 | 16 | TGTGCCAGCAGTACCACCGGGACAGGGGTTTACAATGAGCAGTTCTTC | CASSTTGTGVYNEQFF
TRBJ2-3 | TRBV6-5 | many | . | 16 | TGTGCCAGCAGTTACTCGGCAGGCTCTAGCACAGATACGCAGTATTTT | CASSYSAGSSTDTQYF
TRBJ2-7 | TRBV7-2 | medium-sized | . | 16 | TGTGCCAGCAGCTTGGTGGGACGGATGCCGACCTACGAGCAGTACTTC | CASSLVGRMPTYEQYF
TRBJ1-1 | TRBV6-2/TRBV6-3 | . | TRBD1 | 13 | TGTGCCAGCAGCTACAACAGGGGCTCGGAAGCTTTCTTT | CASSYNRGSEAFF
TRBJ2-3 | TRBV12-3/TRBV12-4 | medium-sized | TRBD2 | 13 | TGTGCCAGCAGTTTGGGGGGGTCAGATACGCAGTATTTT | CASSLGGSDTQYF
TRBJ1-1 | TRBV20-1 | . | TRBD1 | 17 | TGCAGTGCTAGATTCCTACCGGGACAGGGGACGAACACTGAAGCTTTCTTT | CSARFLPGQGTNTEAFF
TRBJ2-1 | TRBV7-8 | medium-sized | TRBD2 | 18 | TGTGCCAGCAGCTTAGCTCTAGCGGGAGGGCCCTCCTACAATGAGCAGTTCTTC | CASSLALAGGPSYNEQFF
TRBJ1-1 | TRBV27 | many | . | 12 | TGTGCCAGCAGGTTGGGGAACACTGAAGCTTTCTTT | CASRLGNTEAFF
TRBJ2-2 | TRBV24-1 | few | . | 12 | TGTGCCACCAGTGACTATACCGGGGAGCTGTTTTTT | CATSDYTGELFF
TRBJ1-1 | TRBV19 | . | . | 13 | TGTGCCAGTAGTTCCAGCTTTGGCACTGAAGCTTTCTTT | CASSSSFGTEAFF
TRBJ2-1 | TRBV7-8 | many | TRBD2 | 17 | TGTGCCAGCAGCTTAGAACGGACTAGCGGGAGAACGTATGAGCAGTTCTTC | CASSLERTSGRTYEQFF
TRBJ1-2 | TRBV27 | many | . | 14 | TGTGCCAGCAGTTTATCGGGGAGTCACTATGGCTACACCTTC | CASSLSGSHYGYTF
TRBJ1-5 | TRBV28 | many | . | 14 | TGTGCCAGCAGTCCCCAGACAGGACTTCAGCCCCAGCATTTT | CASSPQTGLQPQHF
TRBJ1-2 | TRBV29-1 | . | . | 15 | TGCAGCGTTGTCCCCCCTAGGGGAGAGGTGCGCGGCTACACCTTC | CSVVPPRGEVRGYTF